This paragraph reports one T cell receptor (beta chain). No antigen is known for it. This PCR relied on a set of 60 Vbeta primers and 13 Jbeta primers. Some clones are missing from TCRdb's copy, which holds only in-frame ones; the method was immunoSEQ multiplex PCR. The sample carries 85,000 to 130,000 clones, 75% to 85% recorded once. The sample belongs to a study of cytomegalovirus exposure and HLA in healthy donors. About the study: Previous work identified 120 million or so unique TCR beta sequences from around 200 million T cells. Study-level results: The CMV antigen specificity of a few CMV-associated chains was confirmed through in vitro analysis. When a later analysis was performed, an Asian-associated ancestry cluster reportedly had fewer N-insertions than the 666-donor mean.

Germline V gene lookup returns CDR1 MNHEY and CDR2 SMNVEV (reference sequence). The CDR3 has 13 residues. Trimming stripped 5 bases from V and 6 bases from J, with 13 bases between. The rearrangement uses TRBV27 and TRBJ1-2, with D uncertain. Sequencing input: PBMCs. This clonotype was obtained from a woman between 50 and 59 years old in good health and CMV-seropositive. The CDR3 sequence is CASSMRGWDGYTF. The CDR3 DNA reads TGTGCCAGCAGTATGAGAGGATGGGATGGCTACACCTTC.